This is a list of T cell receptor beta chains from one sample in a study of shared clonotypes between healthy human individuals. The table came from immunoSEQ multiplex PCR; TCRdb's copy has only in-frame clones and leaves some out. The table includes around 2.5 million clones, 80% to 95% detected once. The specimen sequenced was naive CD4+ T cells from PBMCs. The receptors shown here come from a man in his late teens or twenties in good health. Some clones in this sample may be carry-over from other donors' samples. CDR3s include the opening cysteine and the closing phenylalanine or tryptophan. A D gene is named only where the DNA matches it firmly. Expanded clones get a size class; other rows say once, few or many, or leave the size out.

V gene,J gene,clone size,D gene,CDR3 protein,CDR3 DNA
TRBV14,TRBJ1-1,.,.,CASSQSAVFPDTEAFF,TGTGCCAGCAGCCAGAGCGCCGTCTTCCCGGACACTGAAGCTTTCTTT
TRBV7-8,TRBJ2-3,.,.,CASSLFRSSGSSTDTQYF,TGTGCCAGCAGCCTCTTTAGATCATCCGGCAGCAGCACAGATACGCAGTATTTT
TRBV5-1,TRBJ1-1,.,.,CASSLAGQRNTEAFF,TGCGCCAGCAGCTTGGCCGGACAGCGGAACACTGAAGCTTTCTTT
TRBV5-5,TRBJ1-4,.,.,CASSQDKANEKLFF,TGTGCCAGCAGCCAGGACAAAGCTAATGAAAAACTGTTTTTT
TRBV27,TRBJ1-1,.,.,CASSAGPQNTEAFF,TGTGCCAGCAGTGCGGGCCCGCAGAACACTGAAGCTTTCTTT
TRBV7-2,TRBJ2-2,.,.,CASTSVGGMNTGELFF,TGTGCCAGCACCTCCGTTGGCGGGATGAACACCGGGGAGCTGTTTTTT
TRBV2,TRBJ2-1,few,.,CASSEDYYNEQFF,TGTGCCAGCAGTGAGGACTACTACAATGAGCAGTTCTTC
TRBV29-1,TRBJ2-1,.,TRBD2,CSARRSGRYNEQFF,TGCAGCGCCAGGCGCAGCGGGAGATACAATGAGCAGTTCTTC
TRBV6-1,TRBJ2-1,.,TRBD2,CASSGGSSGRARNEQFF,TGTGCCAGCAGTGGAGGGTCTAGCGGGAGGGCCAGGAATGAGCAGTTCTTC
TRBV6-5,TRBJ2-3,.,.,CASSSRATTDTQYF,TGTGCCAGCAGTTCACGGGCAACCACAGATACGCAGTATTTT
TRBV28,TRBJ2-7,.,TRBD1,CASSPLRQGGYF,TGTGCCAGCAGTCCCCTTCGACAGGGTGGGTACTTC
TRBV15,TRBJ2-7,.,TRBD1,CATRKRQGDYEQYF,TGTGCCACCAGAAAACGACAGGGAGACTACGAGCAGTACTTC
TRBV18,TRBJ2-3,.,.,CASSQQDFTDTQYF,TGTGCCAGCTCACAGCAGGACTTCACAGATACGCAGTATTTT
TRBV28,TRBJ2-1,.,TRBD2,CASSTAGLAGESSYNEQFF,TGTGCCAGCAGCACAGCGGGACTAGCGGGAGAGAGCTCCTACAATGAGCAGTTCTTC
TRBV2,TRBJ2-2,.,.,CASFERERTGELFF,TGTGCCAGCTTCGAGAGGGAGAGAACCGGGGAGCTGTTTTTT
TRBV5-4,TRBJ2-1,once,TRBD2,CASSLVGLAQYNEQFF,TGTGCCAGCAGCTTGGTGGGACTAGCCCAATACAATGAGCAGTTCTTC
TRBV7-8,TRBJ2-5,.,TRBD2,CASSHGLAGGETQYF,TGTGCCAGCAGCCACGGACTAGCGGGAGGAGAGACCCAGTACTTC
TRBV28,TRBJ2-7,.,TRBD1,CASSLGGQGSTEQYF,TGTGCCAGCAGTTTAGGAGGACAGGGGAGTACGGAGCAGTACTTC
TRBV28,TRBJ2-5,.,TRBD2,CASSLSGGVGETQYF,TGTGCCAGCAGTTTATCGGGAGGGGTGGGAGAGACCCAGTACTTC
TRBV18,TRBJ1-1,few,.,CASSPVGGGDTEAFF,TGTGCCAGCTCACCGGTGGGCGGGGGCGACACTGAAGCTTTCTTT
TRBV6-6,TRBJ1-2,once,.,CASSPSGGRGYTF,TGTGCCAGCAGTCCCTCGGGGGGGCGCGGCTACACCTTC
TRBV5-1,TRBJ2-3,.,TRBD2,CASSRGLASSTDTQYF,TGCGCCAGCAGCCGGGGACTAGCGTCTAGCACAGATACGCAGTATTTT
TRBV7-9,TRBJ2-3,.,TRBD1,CASSIGTGGTDTQYF,TGTGCCAGCAGCATCGGGACAGGTGGGACAGATACGCAGTATTTT
TRBV4-3,TRBJ2-7,.,.,CASSQGMSSSYEQYF,TGCGCCAGCAGCCAAGGGATGTCCAGTTCCTACGAGCAGTACTTC
TRBV5-4,TRBJ2-2,.,.,CASTTRDRSNTGELFF,TGTGCCAGCACAACCCGGGACCGATCGAACACCGGGGAGCTGTTTTTT
TRBV7-9,TRBJ1-4,.,.,CASRPGTTNEKLFF,TGTGCCAGCAGACCAGGGACAACTAATGAAAAACTGTTTTTT
TRBV28,TRBJ2-7,.,TRBD2,CASSSRVSGSQDEQYF,TGTGCCAGCAGCTCGAGGGTTAGCGGGAGTCAGGACGAGCAGTACTTC
TRBV7-2,TRBJ2-2,.,.,CASSLEQGGTGELFF,TGTGCCAGCAGCTTAGAGCAGGGGGGCACCGGGGAGCTGTTTTTT